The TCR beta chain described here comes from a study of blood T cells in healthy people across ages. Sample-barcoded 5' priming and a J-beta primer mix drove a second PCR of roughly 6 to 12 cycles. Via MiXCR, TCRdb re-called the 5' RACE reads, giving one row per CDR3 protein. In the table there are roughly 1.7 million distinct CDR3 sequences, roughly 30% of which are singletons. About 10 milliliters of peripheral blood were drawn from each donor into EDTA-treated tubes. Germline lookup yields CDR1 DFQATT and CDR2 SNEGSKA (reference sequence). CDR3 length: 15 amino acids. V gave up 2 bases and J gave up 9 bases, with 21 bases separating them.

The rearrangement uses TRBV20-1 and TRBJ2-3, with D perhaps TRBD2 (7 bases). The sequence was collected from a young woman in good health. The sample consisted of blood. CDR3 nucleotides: TGCAGTGCTAGACCTGGGGGCGGGGGCCCTGTAACGCAGTATTTT. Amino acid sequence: CSARPGGGGPVTQYF.